The 31 T cell receptor beta chains below were found in one sample sequenced in a study of T cells after yellow fever vaccination. TCRdb passed the 5' RACE reads through MiXCR, listing each CDR3 protein once. The data show some 300,000 distinct CDR3 sequences, roughly 8.6% seen once. The sample was PBMCs, taken roughly 45 days after the first yellow fever vaccination. The receptors come from a man between 18 and 29 years old who received the YFV17D yellow fever vaccine.

There are many counts of this clonotype. This chain uses TRBV11-1 with TRBJ2-1; D is uncertain. The CDR3 contains 14 residues. Germline V gene lookup returns CDR1 SGHAT and CDR2 FQDESV (reference sequence). Trimming took 3 bases from V and 4 from J, leaving 10 bases between them. CDR3 protein: CASSFGWGYNEQFF. As DNA, the CDR3 is TGTGCCAGCAGCTTCGGGTGGGGTTACAATGAGCAGTTCTTC.

In this sample, this clonotype turned up a few times. This sequence joins TRBV5-6 and TRBJ1-1; D unclear. Deletions cut 3 bases from V and 0 bases from J, with 12 bases between. CDR3 size: 15 residues. Germline CDR1 and CDR2: SGHDT and YYEEEE. The CDR3 nucleotides are TGTGCCAGCAGCTCCCTCTACCCCTTGAACACTGAAGCTTTCTTT. Translating gives CASSSLYPLNTEAFF.

This clonotype was observed a few times. This chain connects TRBV7-9 to TRBJ1-5; the match to TRBD1 covers 8 bases. This CDR3 has 14 residues. The germline V gene encodes CDR1 SEHNR and CDR2 FQNEAQ (reference sequence). Germline trimming cut 5 bases from V and 7 bases from J; bases unmatched to any gene: 7. The chain's CDR3 is CASSPTGGAQPQHF. In DNA, the CDR3 is TGTGCCAGCAGCCCCACAGGGGGTGCCCAGCCCCAGCATTTT.

This clonotype was counted between two and nine times. The chain has TRBV2 and TRBJ2-5; D call uncertain. CDR1 and CDR2 from the germline V gene are SNHLY and FYNNEI. This CDR3 has 11 residues. The V and J ends lost 6 bases and 5 bases respectively, with 7 bases between them. CDR3 coding DNA: TGTGCCAGCAGGTTAGAGGAGACCCAGTACTTC. Translating it yields CASRLEETQYF.

V usage is TRBV20-1 and J usage is TRBJ2-5; weak D call: TRBD2 (6 bases). Germline V gene data show CDR1 as DFQATT and CDR2 as SNEGSKA (reference sequence). Trimming removed 2 bases at V and 7 bases at J, with 14 bases between. The CDR3 runs to 13 residues. The CDR3 region has the DNA TGCAGTGCTAGAATGGCGGGGATGCGGACCCAGTACTTC. Amino acid sequence: CSARMAGMRTQYF.

This clonotype was observed a few times. The chain employs TRBV6-2 or TRBV6-3 and TRBJ2-7; the D gene is possibly TRBD1 (5 bases). The germline V gene encodes CDR1 MNHEY and CDR2 SVGEGT. The ends were cut back, 5 bases at V and 0 bases at J, with 11 bases in the middle. The CDR3 totals 14 residues. This CDR3 is CASSPMTDSYEQYF. The CDR3 nucleotides are TGTGCCAGCAGTCCAATGACAGACTCCTACGAGCAGTACTTC.

The gene calls are TRBV20-1 and TRBJ2-1; no clear D. Germline CDR1 is DFQATT and CDR2 is SNEGSKA (reference sequence). Trimming took off 0 bases at V and 1 base at J, with 13 bases between the two ends. CDR3 length: 16 residues. The CDR3 reads CSARDDRASSYNEQFF. DNA for the CDR3: TGCAGTGCTAGAGATGATCGGGCTAGTTCCTACAATGAGCAGTTCTTC.

Written as DNA, the CDR3 is TGTGCCAGCAGCTTTAGAGCGAGCTCCTACGAGCAGTACTTC. Protein product: CASSFRASSYEQYF. This chain links TRBV11-2 with TRBJ2-7; D ambiguous. Germline loops: CDR1 SGHAT, CDR2 FQNNGV. Trimming stripped 3 bases from V and 0 bases from J, with 9 bases between. The CDR3 has 14 residues.

The chain recombines TRBV4-1 with TRBJ1-6; D unclear. The V end lost 0 bases, the J end lost 14 bases, and 14 bases lay between the germline ends. The CDR3 runs to 14 residues. Looked up from germline, CDR1 is MGHRA and CDR2 is YSYEKL. CDR3 sequence: CASSQEGKGYSLHF. CDR3 coding DNA: TGCGCCAGCAGCCAAGAGGGTAAAGGGTATTCCCTCCACTTT.

This clonotype was detected many times. In nucleotides, the CDR3 is TGTGCCAGCAGTTTAGACAGGGGGCACTACGAGCAGTACGTC. Amino acids: CASSLDRGHYEQYV. The chain has TRBV12-3 or TRBV12-4 and TRBJ2-7, with 9 bases identical to TRBD1. V shed 1 base, J shed 3 bases, and the junction held 1 base outside the gene matches. The CDR3 has 14 residues.

This clonotype was counted at least ten times. The gene calls are TRBV12-3 or TRBV12-4 and TRBJ2-3, with 7 bases lining up with TRBD2. The CDR3 length is 12 residues. The junction had 5 bases not matched to a gene; V was cut back by 6 bases and J by 8 bases. CDR3 sequence reads: CASSPGTTTQYF. CDR3 nucleotide sequence: TGTGCCAGCAGCCCCGGGACTACTACGCAGTATTTT.

The sample holds many counts of this clonotype. J is TRBJ2-7 and V is TRBV4-3, with 7 positions matching TRBD1. The germline V gene has CDR1 LGHNA and CDR2 YSLEER. This CDR3 comprises 15 residues. With V trimmed by 4 bases and J by 0 bases, 6 bases remained unmatched. CDR3 loop: CASSRETGPSYEQYV. The DNA of the CDR3 is TGCGCCAGCAGCCGAGAGACAGGGCCCTCCTACGAGCAGTACGTC.

The chain recombines TRBV27 with TRBJ2-7, with unresolved D. The CDR3 runs to 14 residues. Germline CDR1 is MNHEY and CDR2 is SMNVEV (reference sequence). V lost 3 bases and J 5 bases, leaving 14 bases between the germline ends. The DNA of the CDR3 is TGTGCCAGCAGTTTCGGGCTTCGCTACCACGAGCAGTACTTC. As protein: CASSFGLRYHEQYF.

This clonotype turned up a few times. This chain uses TRBV5-5 with TRBJ2-1; possibly TRBD1 for D (5 bases). The V end was cut by 4 bases, the J end by 3 bases, with 11 bases between. CDR1 is SGHKS, CDR2 YYEKEE, per germline (reference sequence). The CDR3 loop spans 14 amino acids. CDR3 bases: TGTGCCAGCAGCGTGCAGGGAATCTACAATGAGCAGTTCTTC. This translates into CASSVQGIYNEQFF.

This clonotype turned up a few times. The rearrangement links TRBV29-1 to TRBJ1-1, with D perhaps TRBD1 (6 bases). This CDR3 spans 13 amino acids. Germline assignment: CDR1 SQVTM and CDR2 ANQGSEA. The germline V and J ends were trimmed by 6 bases and 1 base, with 12 bases remaining between them. The CDR3 nucleotides are TGCAGCGTAACCAGGACAGCGAACACTGAAGCTTTCTTT. Translating gives CSVTRTANTEAFF.

The rearrangement joins TRBV7-9 to TRBJ1-4; D might be TRBD1 (5 bases). Trimming cost V 7 bases and J 5 bases, with 17 bases left between them. CDR3 length: 15 amino acids. Per germline, CDR1 SEHNR and CDR2 FQNEAQ (reference sequence). The CDR3 sequence: CASIPPGPRNEKLFF. The CDR3 DNA sequence: TGTGCCAGCATCCCTCCGGGACCCAGAAATGAAAAACTGTTTTTT.

This clonotype was counted many times. CDR3 sequence: CASSLASGLFDEQFF. CDR3 nucleotides: TGTGCCAGCAGCTTAGCTAGCGGGCTATTCGATGAGCAGTTCTTC. The chain links TRBV7-2 to TRBJ2-1; TRBD2 matches at 7 bases. The germline gives CDR1 SGHTA, CDR2 FQGNSA. This CDR3 contains 15 residues. J was trimmed by 8 bases and V by 0 bases; bases with no gene match: 7.

This clonotype was seen only a few times. The gene calls are TRBV20-1 and TRBJ1-6, with 8 nucleotides matching TRBD1. CDR3 length: 15 amino acids. CDR1 and CDR2 from the germline V gene are DFQATT and SNEGSKA (reference sequence). V lost 5 bases to trimming and J lost 3 bases; unmatched junction nucleotides: 6. CDR3 sequence (DNA): TGCAGTGCTTCTTCGACAGGGGACTATAATTCACCCCTCCACTTT. Amino acid sequence: CSASSTGDYNSPLHF.

This clonotype was seen more than once but under ten times. The V gene is TRBV10-2, the J gene TRBJ2-5; maybe TRBD2 (7 bases). Germline CDR1 is WSHSY and CDR2 is SAAADI. CDR3 length equals 12 residues. V was trimmed by 7 bases and J by 5 bases, leaving 11 bases between them. CDR3 DNA sequence: TGCGCCAGCAAGGGGGAGGGGGAGACCCAGTACTTC. Residues: CASKGEGETQYF.

This clonotype was counted a few times. As DNA, the CDR3 is TGTGCCAGCAGCCAAGTGGGGGGGAACACTGAAGCTTTCTTT. It encodes CASSQVGGNTEAFF. This chain uses TRBV3-1 with TRBJ1-1, with D possibly matching TRBD1 (5 bases). CDR3 length: 14 residues. Germline-derived CDR1 and CDR2 are LGHDT and YNNKEL (reference sequence). Trimming removed 1 base at V and 1 base at J, with 7 bases between.

The table lists this clonotype with a few counts. This sequence joins TRBV5-1 and TRBJ2-3; D is uncertain. With 4 bases removed from V and 2 bases from J, the gap between germline ends came to 8 bases. The CDR3 runs 13 residues. The germline CDR1 and CDR2 sequences are SGHRS and YFSETQ. The CDR3 loop reads CASSDISTDTQYF. The CDR3 region has the DNA TGCGCCAGCAGCGACATTTCCACAGATACGCAGTATTTT.

This clonotype was observed at least ten times. The V gene is TRBV3-1, the J gene TRBJ2-3; D is possibly TRBD2 (6 bases). Trimming shortened V by 0 bases and J by 1 base, and 11 bases separated the two germline ends. The CDR3 spans 16 residues. Germline V lookup: CDR1 LGHDT, CDR2 YNNKEL (reference sequence). In DNA form, the CDR3 reads TGTGCCAGCAGCCAAGATTGGGGACTCGGCACAGATACGCAGTATTTT. It yields the protein CASSQDWGLGTDTQYF.

The V and J genes are TRBV5-1 and TRBJ1-2, with 10 bases fitting TRBD1. Losses at the gene ends were 0 bases for V and 3 bases for J; bases not matched to a gene: 8. The CDR3 contains 17 residues. The germline V gene has CDR1 SGHRS and CDR2 YFSETQ. As DNA, the CDR3 is TGCGCCAGCAGCTTGGAAGGGACAGGGGTCTGGTACTATGGCTACACCTTC. Amino acid sequence: CASSLEGTGVWYYGYTF.

This clonotype appeared many times. The CDR3 DNA reads as TGTGCCAGCAGTTCTTTAGGGGTTGAGCAGTTCTTC. It encodes CASSSLGVEQFF. V is TRBV6-6 and J is TRBJ2-1, with D perhaps TRBD1 (5 bases). The CDR3 covers 12 residues. Germline assignment: CDR1 MNHNY and CDR2 SVGAGI (reference sequence). Deletions cut 4 bases from V and 9 bases from J, with 10 bases between.

The chain has TRBV18 and TRBJ1-6, with D unresolved. The V end was cut by 2 bases, the J end by 5 bases, with 10 bases between. The V gene's germline CDR1 is KGHSH and CDR2 LQKENI. The CDR3 runs 15 residues. The CDR3 coding sequence is TGTGCCAGCTCACCAAATCACCTAGATAATTCACCCCTCCACTTT. Protein sequence: CASSPNHLDNSPLHF.

This clonotype turned up a few times. The rearrangement joins TRBV6-5 to TRBJ1-2; TRBD1 is a possible D gene (5 bases). The germline gives CDR1 MNHEY, CDR2 SVGAGI. V lost 2 bases to trimming and J lost 8 bases, with 12 bases between them. The CDR3 covers 13 residues. The CDR3 DNA reads TGTGCCAGCAGTTACATGACAGCAAAAGGCTACACCTTC. It translates to CASSYMTAKGYTF.

This chain joins TRBV28 and TRBJ2-1, with D hard to call. CDR1 is MDHEN, CDR2 SYDVKM, per germline. CDR3 size: 15 residues. Trimming removed 2 bases at V and 5 bases at J, with 13 bases between. The CDR3 DNA is TGTGCCAGCAGTTTAACATCAGGAGCAGACAATGAGCAGTTCTTC. It translates to CASSLTSGADNEQFF.

This clonotype was counted a few times. V is TRBV29-1 and J is TRBJ1-4; D perhaps matches TRBD1 (5 bases). The CDR3 loop spans 12 amino acids. The V end lost 7 bases, the J end lost 6 bases, and 12 bases lay between the germline ends. In germline, CDR1 is SQVTM, CDR2 ANQGSEA. The CDR3 loop is CSAVTGDEKLFF. The CDR3 coding sequence is TGCAGCGCGGTAACGGGGGATGAAAAACTGTTTTTT.

At least ten counts were recorded for this clonotype. The chain employs TRBV27 and TRBJ2-5, with D hard to call. This CDR3 comprises 14 residues. CDR1 and CDR2 (germline): MNHEY, SMNVEV (reference sequence). Trimming left V 7 bases short and J 1 base short, with 13 bases between. For the CDR3, the DNA is TGTGCCAGCAAAACGATGGCAGTCCAAGAGACCCAGTACTTC. It translates to CASKTMAVQETQYF.

V and J are TRBV12-3 or TRBV12-4 and TRBJ2-7; D perhaps matches TRBD1 (5 bases). The CDR3 is made up of 14 amino acids. V was cut by 3 bases and J by 4 bases, with 13 bases left in between. CDR3 in amino acids: CASSFRARAYEQYF. The DNA of the CDR3 is TGTGCCAGCAGTTTCCGCGCCAGGGCGTACGAGCAGTACTTC.

The chain combines TRBV11-3 with TRBJ2-5; perhaps D is TRBD1 or TRBD2 (5 bases each). Germline V gives CDR1 SGHNT, CDR2 YENEEA. This CDR3 has 16 amino acids. With 4 bases removed from V and 3 bases from J, the gap between germline ends came to 18 bases. CDR3 sequence reads: CASSSRERDGEETQYF. In DNA, the CDR3 is TGTGCCAGCAGCTCCAGAGAACGGGACGGTGAAGAGACCCAGTACTTC. The full variable domain, rest sourced from reference TRBV11-3 and TRBJ2-5, is EAGVVQSPRYKIIEKKQPVAFWCNPISGHNTLYWYLQNLGQGPELLIRYENEEAVDDSQLPKDRFSAERLKGVDSTLKIQPAELGDSAVYLCASSSRERDGEETQYFGPGTRLLVL.